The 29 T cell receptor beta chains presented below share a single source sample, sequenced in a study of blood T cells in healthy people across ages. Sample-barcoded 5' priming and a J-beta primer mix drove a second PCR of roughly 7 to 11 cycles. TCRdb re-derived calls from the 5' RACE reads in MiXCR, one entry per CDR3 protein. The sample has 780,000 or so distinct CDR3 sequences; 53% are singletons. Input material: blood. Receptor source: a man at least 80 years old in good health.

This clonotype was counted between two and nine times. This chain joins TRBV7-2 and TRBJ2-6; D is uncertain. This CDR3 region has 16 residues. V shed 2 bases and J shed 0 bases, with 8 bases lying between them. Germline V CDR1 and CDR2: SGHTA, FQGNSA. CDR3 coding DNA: TGTGCCAGCAGCTTAAACCGCATCTCTGGGGCCAACGTCCTGACTTTC. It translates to CASSLNRISGANVLTF.

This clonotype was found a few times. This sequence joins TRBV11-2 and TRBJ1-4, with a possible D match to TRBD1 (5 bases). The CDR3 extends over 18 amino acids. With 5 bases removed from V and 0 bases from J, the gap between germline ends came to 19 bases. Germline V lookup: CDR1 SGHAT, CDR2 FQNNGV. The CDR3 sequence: CASSPSGTPVATNEKLFF. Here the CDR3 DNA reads TGTGCCAGCAGCCCCTCCGGGACCCCCGTTGCAACTAATGAAAAACTGTTTTTT.

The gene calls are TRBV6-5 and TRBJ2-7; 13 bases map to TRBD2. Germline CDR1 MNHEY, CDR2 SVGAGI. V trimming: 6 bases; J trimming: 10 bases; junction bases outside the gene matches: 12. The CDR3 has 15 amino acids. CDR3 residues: CASSPPRLAGGPQYF. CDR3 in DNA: TGTGCCAGCAGCCCACCGAGACTAGCGGGAGGCCCCCAGTACTTC.

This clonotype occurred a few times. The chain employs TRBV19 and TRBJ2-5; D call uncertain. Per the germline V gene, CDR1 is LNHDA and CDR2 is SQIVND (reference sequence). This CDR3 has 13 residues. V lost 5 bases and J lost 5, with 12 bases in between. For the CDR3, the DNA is TGTGCCAGTAGTCTTTTAGTGTGGGAGACCCAGTACTTC. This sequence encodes CASSLLVWETQYF.

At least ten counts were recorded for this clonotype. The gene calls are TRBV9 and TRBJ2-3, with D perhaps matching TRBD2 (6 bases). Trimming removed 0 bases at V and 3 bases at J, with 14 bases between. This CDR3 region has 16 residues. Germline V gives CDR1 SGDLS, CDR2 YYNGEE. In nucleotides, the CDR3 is TGTGCCAGCAGCGTAGGGGAGGCCCCGGAGACAGATACGCAGTATTTT. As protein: CASSVGEAPETDTQYF.

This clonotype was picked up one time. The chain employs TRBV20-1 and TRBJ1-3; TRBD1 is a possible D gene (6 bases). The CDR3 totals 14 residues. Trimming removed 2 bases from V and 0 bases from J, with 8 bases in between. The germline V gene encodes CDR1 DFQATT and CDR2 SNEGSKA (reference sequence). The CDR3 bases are TGCAGTGCTAGACCGGGACACTCTGGAAACACCATATATTTT. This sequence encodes CSARPGHSGNTIYF.

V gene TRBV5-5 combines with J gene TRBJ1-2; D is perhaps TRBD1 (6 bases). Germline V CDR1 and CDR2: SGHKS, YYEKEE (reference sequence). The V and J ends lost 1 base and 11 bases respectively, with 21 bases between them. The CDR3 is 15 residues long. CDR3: CASSLSYREPRSYTF. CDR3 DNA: TGTGCCAGCAGCTTGAGCTACAGGGAGCCTAGGTCGTACACCTTC.

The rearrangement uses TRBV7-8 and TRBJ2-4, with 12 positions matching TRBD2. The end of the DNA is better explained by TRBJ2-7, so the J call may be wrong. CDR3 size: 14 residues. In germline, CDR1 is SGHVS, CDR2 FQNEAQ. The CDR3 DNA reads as TGTGCCAGCAGCTGGACTAGCGGGGACTACGAGCAGTACTTC. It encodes CASSWTSGDYEQYF.

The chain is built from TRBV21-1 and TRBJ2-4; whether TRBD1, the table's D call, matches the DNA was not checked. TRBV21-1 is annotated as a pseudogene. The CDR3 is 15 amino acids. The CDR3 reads CAGSDRALAKNIQYF. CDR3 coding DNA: TGTGCCGGCAGTGACAGAGCTCTAGCCAAAAACATTCAGTACTTC.

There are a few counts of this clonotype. CDR3 nucleotides: TGTGCCAGCTTTTTTGGACAGGGAAAGGATGAGCAGTTCTTC. It specifies CASFFGQGKDEQFF. The rearrangement links TRBV12-3 or TRBV12-4 to TRBJ2-1, with 8 bases matching TRBD1. Germline trimming cut 8 bases from V and 8 bases from J; bases unmatched to any gene: 11. CDR3 length: 14 amino acids.

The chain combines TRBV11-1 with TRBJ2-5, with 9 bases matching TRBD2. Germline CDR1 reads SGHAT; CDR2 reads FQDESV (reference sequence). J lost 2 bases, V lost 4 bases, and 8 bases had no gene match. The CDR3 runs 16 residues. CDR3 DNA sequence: TGTGCCAGCAGCTATGGTGTAGCGGGAGCTCAAGAGACCCAGTACTTC. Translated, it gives CASSYGVAGAQETQYF.

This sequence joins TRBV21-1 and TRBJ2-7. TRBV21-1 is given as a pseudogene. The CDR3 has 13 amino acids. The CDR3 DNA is TGTGCCAGCAGCGTCCGACTGGGTGAAGAGCAGTACTTC. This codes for CASSVRLGEEQYF.

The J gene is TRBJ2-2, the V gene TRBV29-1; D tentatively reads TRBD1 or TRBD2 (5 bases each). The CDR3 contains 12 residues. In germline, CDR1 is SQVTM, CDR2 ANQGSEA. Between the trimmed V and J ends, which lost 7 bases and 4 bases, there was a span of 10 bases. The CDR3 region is CSAPGPTGELFF. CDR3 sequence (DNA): TGCAGCGCCCCGGGGCCCACCGGGGAGCTGTTTTTT.

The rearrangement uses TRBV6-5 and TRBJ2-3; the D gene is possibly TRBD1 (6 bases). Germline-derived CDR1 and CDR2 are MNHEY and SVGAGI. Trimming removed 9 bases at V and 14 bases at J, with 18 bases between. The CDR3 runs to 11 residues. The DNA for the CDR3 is TGTGCCAGTAGTCAGGGGAGATACGCGTATTTT. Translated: CASSQGRYAYF.

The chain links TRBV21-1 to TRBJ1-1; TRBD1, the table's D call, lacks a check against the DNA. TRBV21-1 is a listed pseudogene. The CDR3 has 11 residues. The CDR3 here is CASSKGGWAFF. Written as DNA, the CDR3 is TGTGCCAGCAGCAAGGGGGGGTGGGCTTTCTTT.

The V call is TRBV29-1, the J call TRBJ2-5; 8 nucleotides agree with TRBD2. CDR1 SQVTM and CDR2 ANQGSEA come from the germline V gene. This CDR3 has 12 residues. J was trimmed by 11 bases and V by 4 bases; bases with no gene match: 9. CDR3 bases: TGCAGCGTTGGGCGGGAGGCTCAGGTGCAGTACTTC. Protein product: CSVGREAQVQYF.

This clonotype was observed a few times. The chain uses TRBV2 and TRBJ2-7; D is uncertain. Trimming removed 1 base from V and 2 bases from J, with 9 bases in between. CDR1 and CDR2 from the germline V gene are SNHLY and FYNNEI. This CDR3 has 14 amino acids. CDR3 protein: CASSEGRITYEQYF. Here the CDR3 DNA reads TGTGCCAGCAGTGAAGGTCGGATCACCTACGAGCAGTACTTC.

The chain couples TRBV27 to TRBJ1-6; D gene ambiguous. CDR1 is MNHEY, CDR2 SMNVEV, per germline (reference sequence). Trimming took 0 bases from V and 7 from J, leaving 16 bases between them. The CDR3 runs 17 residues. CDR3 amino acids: CASSLSMGGRRNSPLHF. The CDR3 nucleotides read TGTGCCAGCAGTTTATCGATGGGAGGGCGCCGAAATTCACCCCTCCACTTT.

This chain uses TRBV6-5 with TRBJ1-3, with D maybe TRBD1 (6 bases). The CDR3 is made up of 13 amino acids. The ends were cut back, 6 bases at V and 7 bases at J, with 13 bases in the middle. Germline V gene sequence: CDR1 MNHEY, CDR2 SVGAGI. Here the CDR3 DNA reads TGTGCCAGCAGCTACGACAGGCTCAACACCATATATTTT. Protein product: CASSYDRLNTIYF.

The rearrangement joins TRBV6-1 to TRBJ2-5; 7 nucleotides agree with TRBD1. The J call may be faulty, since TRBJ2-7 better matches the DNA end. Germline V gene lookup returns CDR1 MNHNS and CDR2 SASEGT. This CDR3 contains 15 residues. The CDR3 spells CASSAYRDRPNEQYF. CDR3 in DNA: TGTGCCAGCAGCGCCTATAGGGACAGACCCAACGAGCAGTACTTC.

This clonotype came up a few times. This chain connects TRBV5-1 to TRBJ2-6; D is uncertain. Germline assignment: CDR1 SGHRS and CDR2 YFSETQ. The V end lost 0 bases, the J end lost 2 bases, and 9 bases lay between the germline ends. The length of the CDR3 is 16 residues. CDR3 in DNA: TGCGCCAGCAGCTTGGTGGCGGCTACTGGGGCCAACGTCCTGACTTTC. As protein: CASSLVAATGANVLTF.

CDR3 coding DNA: TGCGCCAGCAGCGGCGGACCCGAGTCCTACAATGAGCAGTTCTTC. Protein: CASSGGPESYNEQFF. The J gene is TRBJ2-1, the V gene TRBV5-1; D remains unclear. V was shortened by 4 bases and J by 1 base, with 12 bases between the two germline ends. The CDR3 runs to 15 residues. CDR1 is SGHRS, CDR2 YFSETQ, per germline.

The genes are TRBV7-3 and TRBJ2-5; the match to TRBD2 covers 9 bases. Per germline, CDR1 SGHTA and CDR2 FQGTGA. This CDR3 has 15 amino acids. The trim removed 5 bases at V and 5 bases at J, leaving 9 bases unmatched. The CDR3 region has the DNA TGTGCCAGCAGCAAAGGGCTAGCGGGAAGGGAGACCCAGTACTTC. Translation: CASSKGLAGRETQYF.

The CDR3 loop is CSGIAGAEHRYAYF. The CDR3 DNA reads TGCAGCGGAATAGCGGGAGCTGAGCACAGATACGCGTATTTT. The chain couples TRBV29-1 to TRBJ2-3; 9 positions match TRBD2. CDR3 length equals 14 residues. V was clipped by 7 bases and J by 14 bases; unmatched bases: 19. Germline assignment: CDR1 SQVTM and CDR2 ANQGSEA.

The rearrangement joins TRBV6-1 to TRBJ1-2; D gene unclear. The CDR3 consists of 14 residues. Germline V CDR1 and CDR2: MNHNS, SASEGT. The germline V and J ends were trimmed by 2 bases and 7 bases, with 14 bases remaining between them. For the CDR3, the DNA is TGTGCCAGCAGTGAAAACGGCCGGATGAGTGGCTACACCTTC. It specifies CASSENGRMSGYTF.

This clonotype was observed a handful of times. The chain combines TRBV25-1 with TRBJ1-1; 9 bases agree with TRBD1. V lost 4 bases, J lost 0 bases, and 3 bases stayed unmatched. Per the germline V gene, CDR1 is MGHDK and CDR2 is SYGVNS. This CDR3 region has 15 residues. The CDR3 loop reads CASSGGDRVNTEAFF. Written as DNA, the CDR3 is TGTGCCAGCAGTGGGGGGGACAGGGTGAACACTGAAGCTTTCTTT. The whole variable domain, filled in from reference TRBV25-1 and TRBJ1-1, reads EADIYQTPRYLVIGTGKKITLECSQTMGHDKMYWYQQDPGMELHLIHYSYGVNSTEKGDLSSESTVSRIRTEHFPLTLESARPSHTSQYLCASSGGDRVNTEAFFGQGTRLTVV.

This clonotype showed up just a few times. CDR3 sequence reads: CASSLQQLNMGYTF. Here the CDR3 DNA reads TGTGCCAGCAGCTTACAACAGTTGAACATGGGCTACACCTTC. This rearrangement joins TRBV11-2 to TRBJ1-2; D unresolved. The germline V gene has CDR1 SGHAT and CDR2 FQNNGV. The CDR3 is made up of 14 amino acids. Trimming took 2 bases from V and 8 from J, leaving 15 bases between them.

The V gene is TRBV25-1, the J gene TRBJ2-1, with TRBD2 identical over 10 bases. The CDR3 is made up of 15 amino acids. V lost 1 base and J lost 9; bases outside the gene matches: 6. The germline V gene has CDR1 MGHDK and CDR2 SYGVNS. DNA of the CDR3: TGTGCCAGCAGTGAATCAGCGGGAGGGAAAGGTGAGCAGTTCTTC. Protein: CASSESAGGKGEQFF.

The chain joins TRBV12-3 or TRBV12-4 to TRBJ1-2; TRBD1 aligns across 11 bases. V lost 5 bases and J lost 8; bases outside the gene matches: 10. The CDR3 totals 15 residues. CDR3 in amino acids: CASSLGQGGLGGYTF. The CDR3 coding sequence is TGTGCCAGCAGTCTGGGACAGGGGGGTCTAGGAGGCTACACCTTC.